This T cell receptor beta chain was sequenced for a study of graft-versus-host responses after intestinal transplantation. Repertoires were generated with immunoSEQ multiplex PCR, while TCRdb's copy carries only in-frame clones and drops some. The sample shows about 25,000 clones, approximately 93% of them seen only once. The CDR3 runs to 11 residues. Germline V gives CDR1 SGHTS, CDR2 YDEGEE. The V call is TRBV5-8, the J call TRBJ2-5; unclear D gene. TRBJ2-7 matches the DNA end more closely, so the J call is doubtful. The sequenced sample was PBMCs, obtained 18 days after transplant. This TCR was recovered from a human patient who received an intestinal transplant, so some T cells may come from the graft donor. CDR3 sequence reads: CASSPSYEQYF. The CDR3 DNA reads TGTGCCAGCAGCCCGTCCTACGAGCAGTACTTC.